This T cell receptor (beta chain) originates from a study of T cells in Graves' hyperthyroidism and ophthalmopathy. The TCR beta CDR3 regions underwent amplification using RNA transcripts as the source. With the HTBI primer set, the TCR CDR3 went through a first round of RT-PCR. TCRdb reprocessed the multiplex PCR reads via MiXCR and lists one record per CDR3 protein. The sample consists of hundreds of thousands of distinct CDR3 sequences, 38% of them appearing once. This clonotype was observed a handful of times. The germline V gene encodes CDR1 DFQATT and CDR2 SNEGSKA (reference sequence). This CDR3 is 14 amino acids long. The V and J ends lost 0 bases and 2 bases respectively, with 10 bases between them.

Sequenced material: blood. The chain uses TRBV20-1 and TRBJ2-5; D may be TRBD2 (6 bases). The TCR sequence derives from a man aged 18 to 29 with Graves' hyperthyroidism. This CDR3 is CSARDAGRQETQYF. For the CDR3, the DNA is TGCAGTGCTAGAGATGCGGGGAGGCAAGAGACCCAGTACTTC.